The clone carrying this T cell receptor (beta chain) occurred once. Its antigen is as yet unknown. The table came from immunoSEQ multiplex PCR; TCRdb's copy has only in-frame clones and leaves some out. The sample lists about 36,000 clones, 65% to 85% occurring once. The record originates from a study of OX40 agonist ivuxolimab in advanced cancers. At the level of the study: Partial responses, seen in three patients, involved one hepatocellular carcinoma and two cutaneous melanomas.

Findings of the study overall: Averaged across samples, CD8+ T cells carried more expanded clones than CD4+ did. Partial responders at 0.1-3.0 mg/kg showed near-lowest clonal expansion.

J gave up 2 bases and V 4 bases, and 6 bases lay outside the gene matches. Germline values: CDR1 SEHNR, CDR2 FQNEAQ (reference sequence). This CDR3 is built from 15 residues. The clonotype was recovered from an adult with an advanced solid tumor such as melanoma, head and neck, liver or kidney cancer. The chain joins TRBV7-9 to TRBJ1-2, with 8 bases matching TRBD1. The starting material was CD4+ or CD8+ T cells sorted from blood, obtained in a trial of the OX40 agonist ivuxolimab. In DNA form, the CDR3 reads TGTGCCAGCAGCTCCCAGGGGGCGCCCAACTATGGCTACACCTTC. Amino acids: CASSSQGAPNYGYTF.